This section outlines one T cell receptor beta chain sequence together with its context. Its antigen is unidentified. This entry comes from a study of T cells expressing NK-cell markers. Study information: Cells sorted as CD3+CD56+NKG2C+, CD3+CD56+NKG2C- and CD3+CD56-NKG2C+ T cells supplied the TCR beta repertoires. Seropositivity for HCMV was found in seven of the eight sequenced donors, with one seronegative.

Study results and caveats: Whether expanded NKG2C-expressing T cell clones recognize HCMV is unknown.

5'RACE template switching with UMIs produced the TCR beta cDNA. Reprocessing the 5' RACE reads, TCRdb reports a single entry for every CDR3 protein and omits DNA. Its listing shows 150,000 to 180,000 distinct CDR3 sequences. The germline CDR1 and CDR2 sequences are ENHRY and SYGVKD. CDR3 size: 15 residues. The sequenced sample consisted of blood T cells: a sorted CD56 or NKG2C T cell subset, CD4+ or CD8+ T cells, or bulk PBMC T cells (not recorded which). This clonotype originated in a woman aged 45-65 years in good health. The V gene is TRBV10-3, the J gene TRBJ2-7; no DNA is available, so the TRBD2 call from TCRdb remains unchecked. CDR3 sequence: CAISESSGSIYEQYF.